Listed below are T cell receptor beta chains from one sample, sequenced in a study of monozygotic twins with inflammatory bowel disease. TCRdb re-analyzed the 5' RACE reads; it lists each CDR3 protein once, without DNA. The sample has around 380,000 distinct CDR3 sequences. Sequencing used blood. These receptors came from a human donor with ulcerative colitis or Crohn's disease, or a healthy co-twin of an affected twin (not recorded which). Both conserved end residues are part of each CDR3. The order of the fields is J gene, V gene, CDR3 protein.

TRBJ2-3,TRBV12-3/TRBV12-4,CASSPGTGRDTQYF
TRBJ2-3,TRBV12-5,CASGCRSGGRTDTQYF
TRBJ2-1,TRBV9,CACAVGQGAEQFF
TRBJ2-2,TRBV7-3,CASRQKGGGGSGELFF
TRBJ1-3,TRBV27,CASSISQAGNTIYF
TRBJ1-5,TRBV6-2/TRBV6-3,CASSPQRAGGNQPQHF
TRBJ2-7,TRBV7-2,CASSLDSGRVGEQYF
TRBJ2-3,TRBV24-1,CATSDTSTDTQYF
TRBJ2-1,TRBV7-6,CASSLGIVTRDGEQFF
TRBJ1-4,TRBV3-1,CASSQRTTNEKLFF
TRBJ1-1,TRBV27,CASSLRSGGLNTEAFF
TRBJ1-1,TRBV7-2,CASRGRSTEAFF
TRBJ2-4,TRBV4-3,CASSQESTWGANIQYF
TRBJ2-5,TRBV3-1,CASSLVSGSQTQYF
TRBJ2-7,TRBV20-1,CSARDLAGVYEQYF
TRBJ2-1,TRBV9,CASSSQLGPGNEQFF